Given below is one T cell receptor (beta chain) in context. With 4 bases removed from V and 2 bases from J, the gap between germline ends came to 13 bases. Germline V gene lookup returns CDR1 SGHVS and CDR2 FNYEAQ. This CDR3 comprises 15 residues. The source of the sample is a study of blood T cell repertoires in COVID-19. As for the study in general: COVID-19 samples collected from the United States, Italy and Spain covered acute and convalescent phases.

Original handling: Estimated nucleated cell counts came from reference gene primer amplification. The data were produced by immunoSEQ multiplex PCR, yet TCRdb's version contains in-frame clones alone and is incomplete. V and J calls and clone size are those listed in that table; D and trimming were worked out from the DNA. The sample gives 85,000 to 100,000 clones, 85% to 90% of which show up once; approximately 2% is in the top ten. The sequence derives from a man aged 45-65 years with COVID-19, enrolled during active disease. The sequenced material came from peripheral blood. The V and J genes are TRBV7-6 and TRBJ2-3; D is possibly TRBD2 (5 bases). In nucleotides, the CDR3 is TGTGCCAGCAGCTACCGGAGGCCGATCACAGATACGCAGTATTTT. This codes for CASSYRRPITDTQYF. Complete variable domain (other parts from reference TRBV7-6 and TRBJ2-3): GAGVSQSPRYKVTKRGQDVALRCDPISGHVSLYWYRQALGQGPEFLTYFNYEAQQDKSGLPNDRFSAERPEGSISTLTIQRTEQRDSAMYRCASSYRRPITDTQYFGPGTRLTVL.